The next 18 T cell receptor beta chains were all read from a single sample in a study of graft-versus-host responses after intestinal transplantation. CFSE-labeled responder cells (roughly 200,000) were plated with roughly 200,000 irradiated, violet-dye-labeled stimulator cells. Sequenced by immunoSEQ multiplex PCR; TCRdb stores in-frame clones only, minus some. The data show some 21,000 clones, 30% to 40% seen once. Sequenced material: alloreactive CD8+ T cells from a mixed lymphocyte reaction culture, taken before intestinal transplant. Subset denoted: CFSE-low proliferating T cells sorted from roughly six-day pre-transplant mixed lymphocyte reaction (GvH or HvG direction). These TCRs come from a human patient who received an intestinal transplant.

This clone was observed a handful of times. V and J are TRBV4-1 and TRBJ1-2, with unresolved D. The ends were cut back, 4 bases at V and 3 bases at J, with 12 bases in the middle. Germline loops: CDR1 MGHRA, CDR2 YSYEKL. CDR3 size: 14 residues. The CDR3 protein is CASSREDGDYGYTF. CDR3 DNA sequence: TGCGCCAGCAGCCGGGAGGACGGGGACTATGGCTACACCTTC.

The rearrangement uses TRBV10-2 and TRBJ2-2; D unresolved. The CDR3 totals 13 residues. Per germline, CDR1 WSHSY and CDR2 SAAADI. V was clipped by 6 bases and J by 3 bases, with 8 bases between them. CDR3 sequence: CASRTTYTGELFF. The CDR3 bases are TGCGCCAGCAGGACCACTTACACCGGGGAGCTGTTTTTT.

The chain has TRBV7-6 and TRBJ1-1; 8 nucleotides match TRBD1. Per the germline V gene, CDR1 is SGHVS and CDR2 is FNYEAQ. Trimming took 3 bases from V and 0 from J; bases not matched to a gene: 12. This CDR3 is built from 18 residues. The CDR3 sequence: CASSLLENYRGVNTEAFF. The CDR3, as DNA: TGTGCCAGCAGCTTGCTAGAAAACTACAGGGGGGTGAACACTGAAGCTTTCTTT.

The CDR3 here is CASSQAGARAYGYTF. The CDR3 bases are TGTGCCAGCAGCCAAGCGGGTGCCAGGGCCTATGGCTACACCTTC. The chain links TRBV4-2 to TRBJ1-2, with TRBD1 as a possible D gene (5 bases). Between the trimmed V and J ends, which lost 1 base and 4 bases, there was a span of 13 bases. Per germline, CDR1 LGHNA and CDR2 YNFKEQ. The CDR3 has 15 amino acids.

This chain uses TRBV2 with TRBJ2-7; 10 bases are a match to TRBD1. The CDR3 runs 14 residues. Germline V gene lookup returns CDR1 SNHLY and CDR2 FYNNEI. The V gene end was trimmed by 9 bases and the J gene end by 0 bases; junction bases not matched to a gene: 5. The CDR3: CARDRDRGSYEQYF. The DNA of the CDR3 is TGTGCCAGGGACCGGGACAGGGGCTCCTACGAGCAGTACTTC.

The chain joins TRBV29-1 to TRBJ1-5; 7 nucleotides align to TRBD1. Germline trimming cut 4 bases from V and 7 bases from J; bases unmatched to any gene: 7. The CDR3 contains 13 residues. Germline assignment: CDR1 SQVTM and CDR2 ANQGSEA. CDR3: CSVVQGGGQPQHF. CDR3 in DNA: TGCAGCGTTGTTCAGGGGGGCGGACAGCCCCAGCATTTT.

This clone was observed a handful of times. This sequence joins TRBV6-5 and TRBJ2-1; D not resolved. V shed 0 bases and J shed 0 bases, with 3 bases lying between them. The CDR3 consists of 14 residues. Germline CDR1 MNHEY, CDR2 SVGAGI. The CDR3 sequence: CASSYSPSYNEQFF. The CDR3 nucleotides read TGTGCCAGCAGTTACTCCCCCTCCTACAATGAGCAGTTCTTC.

V is TRBV4-2 and J is TRBJ1-2; 8 bases match TRBD1. CDR1 and CDR2 from the germline V gene are LGHNA and YNFKEQ. The CDR3 spans 17 residues. V was clipped by 0 bases and J by 3 bases; unmatched bases: 9. CDR3 in DNA: TGTGCCAGCAGCCAAGATTTTCTGGACAGGGTACACTATGGCTACACCTTC. This gives the protein CASSQDFLDRVHYGYTF.

V gene TRBV6-5 combines with J gene TRBJ2-5; no clear D gene. Trimming took off 5 bases at V and 0 bases at J, with 13 bases between the two ends. The CDR3 is 15 residues long. The germline CDR1 and CDR2 sequences are MNHEY and SVGAGI. CDR3 nucleotide sequence: TGTGCCAGCAGTGACTGGGGTGGGTACCAAGAGACCCAGTACTTC. The encoded protein is CASSDWGGYQETQYF.

The sample holds a few counts of this clone. V gene TRBV6-5 combines with J gene TRBJ2-1; D uncertain. Germline lookup yields CDR1 MNHEY and CDR2 SVGAGI. The CDR3 is 12 residues long. Deletions cut 5 bases from V and 9 bases from J, with 11 bases between. The CDR3 coding sequence is TGTGCCAGCAGTCAGTACTATAGTGAGCAGTTCTTC. Amino acids: CASSQYYSEQFF.

This sequence joins TRBV5-4 and TRBJ1-2, with D perhaps matching TRBD1 (5 bases). With 2 bases removed from V and 8 bases from J, the gap between germline ends came to 16 bases. The CDR3 contains 14 residues. Germline CDR1 reads SGHNT; CDR2 reads YYREEE (reference sequence). Here the CDR3 DNA reads TGTGCCAGCAGCTTAGGGACTGTTTCAAAGGGCTACACCTTC. Protein: CASSLGTVSKGYTF.

Comments on this clone: At one boundary the junction diverges from the germline segment, which might be a read error. The rearrangement links TRBV6-1 to TRBJ2-2; D not certain. Germline assignment: CDR1 MNHNS and CDR2 SASEGT. The CDR3 contains 14 residues. As DNA, the CDR3 is TGTGCCAGCAGTAAAGCGTCGAACACCGGGGAGCTGTTTTTT. This encodes CASSKASNTGELFF.

This clone is judged medium-sized. CDR3 in amino acids: CAIRAGREVLDTQYF. CDR3 nucleotides: TGTGCCATCAGGGCAGGGCGGGAGGTGTTAGATACGCAGTATTTT. The chain recombines TRBV10-3 with TRBJ2-3; 8 nucleotides match TRBD2. This CDR3 is built from 15 residues. The germline gives CDR1 ENHRY, CDR2 SYGVKD. The ends lost 6 bases at V and 5 bases at J; junction bases unmatched: 10.

The rearrangement joins TRBV29-1 to TRBJ2-7; TRBD1 agrees at 7 bases. The CDR3 is made up of 13 amino acids. Trimming cost V 7 bases and J 6 bases; bases outside gene matches: 12. Germline values: CDR1 SQVTM, CDR2 ANQGSEA. CDR3 bases: TGCAGCGCCCGGACAGGTGGATCACGCGAGCAGTACTTC. Amino acid sequence: CSARTGGSREQYF.

This chain joins TRBV6-5 and TRBJ1-1; D is possibly TRBD1 (6 bases). The CDR3 runs to 15 residues. Trimming pared 0 bases from V and 11 bases from J, leaving 19 bases between. Per germline, CDR1 MNHEY and CDR2 SVGAGI. DNA of the CDR3: TGTGCCAGCAGTTACTCCAGGACAGTTGTTTTGGGTGCTTTCTTT. Protein product: CASSYSRTVVLGAFF.

This chain connects TRBV19 to TRBJ1-1; a weak D match, TRBD1 (5 bases). With 3 bases removed from V and 2 bases from J, the gap between germline ends came to 13 bases. The CDR3 loop spans 15 amino acids. From germline, CDR1 is LNHDA and CDR2 SQIVND (reference sequence). CDR3 bases: TGTGCCAGTAGTATCTTGGGGACTCCCAACACTGAAGCTTTCTTT. Its protein product is CASSILGTPNTEAFF.

The rearrangement uses TRBV2 and TRBJ1-1, with D possibly TRBD1 on 6 matching bases. This CDR3 region has 17 residues. Germline V CDR1 and CDR2: SNHLY, FYNNEI. V lost 3 bases, J lost 0 bases, and 17 bases lay in between. In nucleotides, the CDR3 is TGTGCCAGCAGTGACTCGGGGGGTCCAGGGGTGAACACTGAAGCTTTCTTT. It yields the protein CASSDSGGPGVNTEAFF.

The table lists this clone with a few counts. This sequence joins TRBV27 and TRBJ2-2; 8 bases are a match to TRBD2. The CDR3 extends over 13 amino acids. CDR1 is MNHEY and CDR2 is SMNVEV in the germline V gene (reference sequence). V shed 3 bases, J shed 6 bases, and the junction held 0 bases outside the gene matches. The CDR3 is CASSLGLAGELFF. The CDR3 nucleotides are TGTGCCAGCAGTTTGGGACTAGCCGGGGAGCTGTTTTTT.